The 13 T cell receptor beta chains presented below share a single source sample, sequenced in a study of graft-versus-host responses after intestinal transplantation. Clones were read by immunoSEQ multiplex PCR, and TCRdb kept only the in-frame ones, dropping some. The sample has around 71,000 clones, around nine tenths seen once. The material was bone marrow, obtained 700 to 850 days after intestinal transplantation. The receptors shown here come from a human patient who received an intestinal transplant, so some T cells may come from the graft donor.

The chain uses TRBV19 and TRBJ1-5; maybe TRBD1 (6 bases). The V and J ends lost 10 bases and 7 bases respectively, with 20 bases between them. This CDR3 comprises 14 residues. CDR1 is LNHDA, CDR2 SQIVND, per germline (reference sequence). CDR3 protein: CATSWGASGQPQHF. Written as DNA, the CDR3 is TGTGCCACTTCGTGGGGGGCTAGTGGGCAGCCCCAGCATTTT.

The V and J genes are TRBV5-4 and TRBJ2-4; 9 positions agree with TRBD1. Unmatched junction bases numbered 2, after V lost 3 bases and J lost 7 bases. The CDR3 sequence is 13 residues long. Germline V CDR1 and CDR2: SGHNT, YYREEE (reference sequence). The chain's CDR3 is CASSWTGENIQYF. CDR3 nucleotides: TGTGCCAGCAGCTGGACAGGGGAGAACATTCAGTACTTC. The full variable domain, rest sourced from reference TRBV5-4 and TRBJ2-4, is ETGVTQSPTHLIKTRGQQVTLRCSSQSGHNTVSWYQQALGQGPQFIFQYYREEENGRGNFPPRFSGLQFPNYSSELNVNALELDDSALYLCASSWTGENIQYFGAGTRLSVL.

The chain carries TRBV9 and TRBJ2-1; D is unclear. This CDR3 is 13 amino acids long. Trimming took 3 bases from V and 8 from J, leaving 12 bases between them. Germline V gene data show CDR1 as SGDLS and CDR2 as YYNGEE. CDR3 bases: TGTGCCAGCAGCGGCCCCCAGTGGGATGAGCAGTTCTTC. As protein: CASSGPQWDEQFF. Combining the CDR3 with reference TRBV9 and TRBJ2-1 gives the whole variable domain DSGVTQTPKHLITATGQRVTLRCSPRSGDLSVYWYQQSLDQGLQFLIQYYNGEERAKGNILERFSAQQFPDLHSELNLSSLELGDSALYFCASSGPQWDEQFFGPGTRLTVL.

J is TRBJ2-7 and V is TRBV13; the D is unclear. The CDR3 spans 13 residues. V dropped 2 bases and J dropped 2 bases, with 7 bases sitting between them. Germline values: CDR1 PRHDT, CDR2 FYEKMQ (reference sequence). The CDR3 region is CASSLRSPYEQYF. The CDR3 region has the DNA TGTGCCAGCAGCTTACGGAGTCCCTACGAGCAGTACTTC.

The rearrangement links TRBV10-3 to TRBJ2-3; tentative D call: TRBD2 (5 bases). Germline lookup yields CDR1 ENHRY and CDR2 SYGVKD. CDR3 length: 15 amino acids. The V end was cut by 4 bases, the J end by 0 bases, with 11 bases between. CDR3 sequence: CAISVEGRSTDTQYF. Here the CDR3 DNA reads TGTGCCATCAGTGTAGAGGGAAGAAGCACAGATACGCAGTATTTT.

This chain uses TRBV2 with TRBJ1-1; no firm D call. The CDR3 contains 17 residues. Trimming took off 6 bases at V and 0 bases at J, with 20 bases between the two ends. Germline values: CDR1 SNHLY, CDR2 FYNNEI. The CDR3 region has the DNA TGTGCCAGCAGCGCTTTGGTTATAGGCCGTCTGAACACTGAAGCTTTCTTT. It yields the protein CASSALVIGRLNTEAFF.

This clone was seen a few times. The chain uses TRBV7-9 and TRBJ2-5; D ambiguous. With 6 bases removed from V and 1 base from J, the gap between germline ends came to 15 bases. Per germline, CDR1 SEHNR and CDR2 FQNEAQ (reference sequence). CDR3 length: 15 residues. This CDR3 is CASSSYVASQETQYF. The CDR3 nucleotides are TGTGCCAGCAGTTCTTACGTAGCCTCCCAAGAGACCCAGTACTTC.

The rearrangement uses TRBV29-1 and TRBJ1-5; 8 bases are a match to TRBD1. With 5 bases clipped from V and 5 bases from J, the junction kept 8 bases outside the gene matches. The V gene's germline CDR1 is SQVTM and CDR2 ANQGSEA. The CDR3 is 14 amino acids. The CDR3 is CSVKSGGADQPQHF. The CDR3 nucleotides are TGCAGCGTTAAATCAGGGGGCGCGGATCAGCCCCAGCATTTT.

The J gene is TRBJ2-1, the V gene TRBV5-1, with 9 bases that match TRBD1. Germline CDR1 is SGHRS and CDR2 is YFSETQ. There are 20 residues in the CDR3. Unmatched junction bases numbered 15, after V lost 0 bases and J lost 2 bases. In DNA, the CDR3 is TGCGCCAGCAGCTTGGACGGGACAGGGCAACTAACCCTACCCTACAATGAGCAGTTCTTC. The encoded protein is CASSLDGTGQLTLPYNEQFF.

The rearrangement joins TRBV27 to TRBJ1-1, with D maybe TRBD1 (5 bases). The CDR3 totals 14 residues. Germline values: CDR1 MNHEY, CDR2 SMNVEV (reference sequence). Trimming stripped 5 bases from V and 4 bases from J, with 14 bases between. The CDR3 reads CASSHEGPITEAFF. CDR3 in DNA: TGTGCCAGCAGTCACGAGGGACCTATCACTGAAGCTTTCTTT.

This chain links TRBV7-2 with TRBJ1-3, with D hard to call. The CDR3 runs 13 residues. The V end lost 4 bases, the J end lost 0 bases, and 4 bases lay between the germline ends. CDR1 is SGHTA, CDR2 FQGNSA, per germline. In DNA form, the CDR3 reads TGTGCCAGCAGCTCCCTCTCTGGAAACACCATATATTTT. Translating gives CASSSLSGNTIYF.

The CDR3 DNA follows: TGTGCCAGCAGCGTTACTAGCGGGAGGGCCGTCGAGCAGTACTTC. Protein product: CASSVTSGRAVEQYF. The chain joins TRBV9 to TRBJ2-7; 13 nucleotides align to TRBD2. V shed 2 bases and J 6 bases; nucleotides not matched to a gene: 5. The CDR3 runs to 15 residues. Germline CDR1 SGDLS, CDR2 YYNGEE.

The CDR3, as DNA: TGTGCCAGCAGCTTAGCGCCCATCGACCTAGCTAGCTCCTACAATGAGCAGTTCTTC. This encodes CASSLAPIDLASSYNEQFF. The chain recombines TRBV7-9 with TRBJ2-1, with D possibly being TRBD2 (5 bases). Trimming took 0 bases from V and 0 from J, leaving 18 bases between them. Germline V gene data show CDR1 as SEHNR and CDR2 as FQNEAQ (reference sequence). The length of the CDR3 is 19 residues.